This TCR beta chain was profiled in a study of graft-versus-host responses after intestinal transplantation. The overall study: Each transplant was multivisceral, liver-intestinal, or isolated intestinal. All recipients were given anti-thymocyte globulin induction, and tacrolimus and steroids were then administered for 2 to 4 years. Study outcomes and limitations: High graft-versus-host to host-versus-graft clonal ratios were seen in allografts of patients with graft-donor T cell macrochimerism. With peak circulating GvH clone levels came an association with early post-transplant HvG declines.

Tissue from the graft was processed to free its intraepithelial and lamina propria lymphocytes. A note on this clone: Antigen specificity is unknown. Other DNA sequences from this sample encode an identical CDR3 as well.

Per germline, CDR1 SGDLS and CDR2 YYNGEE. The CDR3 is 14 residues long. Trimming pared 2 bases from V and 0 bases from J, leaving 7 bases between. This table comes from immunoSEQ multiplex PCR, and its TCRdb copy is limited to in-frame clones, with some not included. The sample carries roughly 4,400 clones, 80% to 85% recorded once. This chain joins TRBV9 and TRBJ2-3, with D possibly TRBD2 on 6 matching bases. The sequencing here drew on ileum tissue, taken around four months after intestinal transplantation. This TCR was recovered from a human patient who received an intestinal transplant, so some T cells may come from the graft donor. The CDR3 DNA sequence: TGTGCCAGCAGCGTGGCGGGAAGCACAGATACGCAGTATTTT. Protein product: CASSVAGSTDTQYF.